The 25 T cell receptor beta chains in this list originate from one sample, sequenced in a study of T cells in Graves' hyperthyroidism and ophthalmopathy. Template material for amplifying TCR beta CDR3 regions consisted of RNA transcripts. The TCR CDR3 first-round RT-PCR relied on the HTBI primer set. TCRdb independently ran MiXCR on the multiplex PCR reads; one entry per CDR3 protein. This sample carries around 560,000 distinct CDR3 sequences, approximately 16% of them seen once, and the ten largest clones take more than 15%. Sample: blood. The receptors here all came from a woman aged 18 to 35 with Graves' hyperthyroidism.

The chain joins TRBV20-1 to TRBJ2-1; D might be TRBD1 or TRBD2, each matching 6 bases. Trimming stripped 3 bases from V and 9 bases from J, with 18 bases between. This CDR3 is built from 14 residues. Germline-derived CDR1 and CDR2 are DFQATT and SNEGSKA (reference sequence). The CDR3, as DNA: TGCAGTGCTAGTCCCCAGGGGAGGTTTCGTGAGCAGTTCTTC. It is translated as CSASPQGRFREQFF.

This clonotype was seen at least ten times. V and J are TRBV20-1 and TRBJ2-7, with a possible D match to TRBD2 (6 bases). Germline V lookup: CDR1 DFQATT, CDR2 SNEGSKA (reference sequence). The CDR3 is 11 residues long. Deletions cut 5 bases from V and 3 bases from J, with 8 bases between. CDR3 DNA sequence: TGCAGTGCTCAGACTAGCTACGAGCAGTACTTC. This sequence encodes CSAQTSYEQYF.

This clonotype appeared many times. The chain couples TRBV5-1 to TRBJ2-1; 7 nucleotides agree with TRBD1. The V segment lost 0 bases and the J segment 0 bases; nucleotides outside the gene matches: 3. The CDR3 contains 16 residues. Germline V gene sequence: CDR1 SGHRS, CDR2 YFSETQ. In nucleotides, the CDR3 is TGCGCCAGCAGCTTGGGGTCAGGGGGCTCCTACAATGAGCAGTTCTTC. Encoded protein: CASSLGSGGSYNEQFF.

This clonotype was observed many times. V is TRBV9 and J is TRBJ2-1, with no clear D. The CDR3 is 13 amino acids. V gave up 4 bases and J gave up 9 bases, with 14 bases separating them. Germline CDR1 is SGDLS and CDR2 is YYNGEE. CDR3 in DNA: TGTGCCAGCAGCTCCCTCGCCTCGACTGAGCAGTTCTTC. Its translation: CASSSLASTEQFF.

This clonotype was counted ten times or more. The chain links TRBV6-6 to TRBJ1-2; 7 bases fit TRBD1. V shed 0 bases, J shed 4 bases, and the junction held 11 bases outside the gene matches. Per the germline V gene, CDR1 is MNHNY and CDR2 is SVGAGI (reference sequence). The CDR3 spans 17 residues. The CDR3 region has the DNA TGTGCCAGCAGTTACTCGATCGGGACAGAGTTCCCCTATGGCTACACCTTC. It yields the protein CASSYSIGTEFPYGYTF.

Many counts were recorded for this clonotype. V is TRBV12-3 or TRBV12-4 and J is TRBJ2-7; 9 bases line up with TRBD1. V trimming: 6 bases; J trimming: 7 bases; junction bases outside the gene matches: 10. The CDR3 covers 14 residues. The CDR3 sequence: CASSQGQGLEEQYF. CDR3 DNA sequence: TGTGCCAGCAGCCAAGGACAGGGGTTAGAAGAGCAGTACTTC.

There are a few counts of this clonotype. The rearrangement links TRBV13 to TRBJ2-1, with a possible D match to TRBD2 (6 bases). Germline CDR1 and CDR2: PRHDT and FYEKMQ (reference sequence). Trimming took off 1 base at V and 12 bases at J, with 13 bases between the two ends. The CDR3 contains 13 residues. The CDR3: CASSLVAGLGQFF. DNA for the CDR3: TGTGCCAGCAGCTTAGTGGCGGGGCTAGGGCAGTTCTTC.

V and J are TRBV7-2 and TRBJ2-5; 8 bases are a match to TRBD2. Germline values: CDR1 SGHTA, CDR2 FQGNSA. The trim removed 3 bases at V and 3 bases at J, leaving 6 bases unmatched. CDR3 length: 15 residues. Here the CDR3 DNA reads TGTGCCAGCAGCTTCCCCACTAGCGGTGAAGAGACCCAGTACTTC. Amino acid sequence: CASSFPTSGEETQYF.

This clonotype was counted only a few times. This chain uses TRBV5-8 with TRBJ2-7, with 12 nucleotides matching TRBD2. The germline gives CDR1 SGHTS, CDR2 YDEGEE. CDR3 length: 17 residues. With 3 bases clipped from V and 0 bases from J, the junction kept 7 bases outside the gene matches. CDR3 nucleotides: TGTGCCAGCAGCTCATGGCCTAGCGGGGGGGACTCCTACGAGCAGTACTTC. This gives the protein CASSSWPSGGDSYEQYF.

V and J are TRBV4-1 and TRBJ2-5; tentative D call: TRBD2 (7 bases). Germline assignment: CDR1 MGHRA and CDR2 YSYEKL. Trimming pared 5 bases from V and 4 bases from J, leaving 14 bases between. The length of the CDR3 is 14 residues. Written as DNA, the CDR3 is TGCGCCAGCAGCGGAAGGGGGGGTGGAGAGACCCAGTACTTC. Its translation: CASSGRGGGETQYF.

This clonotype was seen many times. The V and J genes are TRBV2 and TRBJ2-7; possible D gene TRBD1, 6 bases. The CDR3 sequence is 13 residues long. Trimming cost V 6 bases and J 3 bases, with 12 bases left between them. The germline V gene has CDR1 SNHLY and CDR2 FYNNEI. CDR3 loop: CASRTDSSYEQYF. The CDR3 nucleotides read TGTGCCAGCAGGACGGACAGCAGCTACGAGCAGTACTTC.

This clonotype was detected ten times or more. CDR3 amino acids: CASNFVYPTGSYEQYF. For the CDR3, the DNA is TGTGCCAGCAACTTCGTATACCCGACAGGGTCCTACGAGCAGTACTTC. This chain uses TRBV6-2 or TRBV6-3 with TRBJ2-7, with 7 bases aligning to TRBD1. The V gene end was trimmed by 7 bases and the J gene end by 1 base; junction bases not matched to a gene: 13. This CDR3 has 16 residues. Germline CDR1 and CDR2: MNHEY and SVGEGT.

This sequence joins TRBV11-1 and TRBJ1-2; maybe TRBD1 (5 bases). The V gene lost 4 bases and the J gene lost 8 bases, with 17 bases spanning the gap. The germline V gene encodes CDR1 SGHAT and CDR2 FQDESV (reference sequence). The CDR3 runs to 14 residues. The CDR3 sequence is CASSSGLSGGGYTF. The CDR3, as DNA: TGTGCCAGCAGCTCGGGACTATCCGGAGGAGGCTACACCTTC.

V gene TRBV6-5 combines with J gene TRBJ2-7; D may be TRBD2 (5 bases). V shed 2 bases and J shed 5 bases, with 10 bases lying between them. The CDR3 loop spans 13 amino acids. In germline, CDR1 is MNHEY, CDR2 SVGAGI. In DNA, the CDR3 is TGTGCCAGCAGTTACGCGACCGGGAACGAGCAGTACTTC. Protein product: CASSYATGNEQYF.

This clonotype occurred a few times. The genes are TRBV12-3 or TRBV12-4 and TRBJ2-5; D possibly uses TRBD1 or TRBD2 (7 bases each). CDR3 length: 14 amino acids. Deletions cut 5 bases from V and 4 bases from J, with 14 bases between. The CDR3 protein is CASSGDREGETQYF. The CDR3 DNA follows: TGTGCCAGCAGTGGCGACAGGGAGGGAGAGACCCAGTACTTC.

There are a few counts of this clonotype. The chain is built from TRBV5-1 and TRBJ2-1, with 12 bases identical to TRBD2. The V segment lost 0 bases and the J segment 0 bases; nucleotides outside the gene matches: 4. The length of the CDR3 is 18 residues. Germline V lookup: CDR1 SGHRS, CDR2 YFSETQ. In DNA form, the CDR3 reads TGCGCCAGCAGCTTGGTGGGACTAGCGGGCAACTCCTACAATGAGCAGTTCTTC. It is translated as CASSLVGLAGNSYNEQFF.

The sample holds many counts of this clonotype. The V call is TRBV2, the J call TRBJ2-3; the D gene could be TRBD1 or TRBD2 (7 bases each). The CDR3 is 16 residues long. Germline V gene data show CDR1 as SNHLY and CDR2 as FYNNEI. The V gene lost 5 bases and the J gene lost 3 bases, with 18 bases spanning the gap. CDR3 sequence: CASSPQGEGRTDTQYF. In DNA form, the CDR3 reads TGTGCCAGCAGTCCCCAGGGGGAGGGCCGGACAGATACGCAGTATTTT.

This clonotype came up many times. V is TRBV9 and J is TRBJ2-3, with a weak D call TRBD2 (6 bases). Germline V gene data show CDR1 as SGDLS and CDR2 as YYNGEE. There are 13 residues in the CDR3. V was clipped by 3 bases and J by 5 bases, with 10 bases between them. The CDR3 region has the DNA TGTGCCAGCAGCGCGCTGGGAGGAGATACGCAGTATTTT. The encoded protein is CASSALGGDTQYF.

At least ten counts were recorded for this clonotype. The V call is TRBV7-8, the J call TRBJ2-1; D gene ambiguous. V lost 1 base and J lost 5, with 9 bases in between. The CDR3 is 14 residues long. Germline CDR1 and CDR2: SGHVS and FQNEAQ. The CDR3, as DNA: TGTGCCAGCAGCTTAGGTGTCCCTCACAATGAGCAGTTCTTC. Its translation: CASSLGVPHNEQFF.

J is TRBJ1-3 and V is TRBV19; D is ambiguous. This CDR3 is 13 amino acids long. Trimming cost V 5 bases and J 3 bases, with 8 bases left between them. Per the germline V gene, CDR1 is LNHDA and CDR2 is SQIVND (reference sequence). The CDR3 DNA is TGTGCCAGTAGTTTCGGGTTTGGAAACACCATATATTTT. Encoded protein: CASSFGFGNTIYF.

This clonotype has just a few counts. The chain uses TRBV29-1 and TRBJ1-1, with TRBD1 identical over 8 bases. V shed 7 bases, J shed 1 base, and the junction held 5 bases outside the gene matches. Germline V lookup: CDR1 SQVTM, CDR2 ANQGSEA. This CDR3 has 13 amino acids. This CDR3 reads CSARDRRNTEAFF. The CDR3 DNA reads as TGCAGCGCCCGGGACAGGAGGAACACTGAAGCTTTCTTT.

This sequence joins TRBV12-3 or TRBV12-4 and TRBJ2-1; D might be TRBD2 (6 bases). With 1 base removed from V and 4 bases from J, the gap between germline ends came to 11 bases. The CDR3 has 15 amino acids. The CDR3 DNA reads TGTGCCAGCAGTTTAGTCGGGGGATATTACAATGAGCAGTTCTTC. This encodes CASSLVGGYYNEQFF.

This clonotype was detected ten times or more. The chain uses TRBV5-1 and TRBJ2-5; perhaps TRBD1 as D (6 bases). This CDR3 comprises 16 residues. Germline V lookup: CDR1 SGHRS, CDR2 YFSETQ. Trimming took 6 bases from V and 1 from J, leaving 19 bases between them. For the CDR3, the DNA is TGCGCCAGCACCCAACTCCCCCGACAGGCCCAAGAGACCCAGTACTTC. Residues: CASTQLPRQAQETQYF. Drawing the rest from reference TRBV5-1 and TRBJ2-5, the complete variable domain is KAGVTQTPRYLIKTRGQQVTLSCSPISGHRSVSWYQQTPGQGLQFLFEYFSETQRNKGNFPGRFSGRQFSNSRSEMNVSTLELGDSALYLCASTQLPRQAQETQYFGPGTRLLVL.

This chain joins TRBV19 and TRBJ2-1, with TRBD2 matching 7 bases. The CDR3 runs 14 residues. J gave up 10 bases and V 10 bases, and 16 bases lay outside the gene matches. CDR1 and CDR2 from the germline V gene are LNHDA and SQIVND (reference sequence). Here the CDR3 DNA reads TGTGCCACTTTTGGTGGTTTTGGCGGGAGAGAGCAGTTCTTC. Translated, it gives CATFGGFGGREQFF. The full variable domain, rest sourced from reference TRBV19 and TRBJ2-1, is DGGITQSPKYLFRKEGQNVTLSCEQNLNHDAMYWYRQDPGQGLRLIYYSQIVNDFQKGDIAEGYSVSREKKESFPLTVTSAQKNPTAFYLCATFGGFGGREQFFGPGTRLTVL.

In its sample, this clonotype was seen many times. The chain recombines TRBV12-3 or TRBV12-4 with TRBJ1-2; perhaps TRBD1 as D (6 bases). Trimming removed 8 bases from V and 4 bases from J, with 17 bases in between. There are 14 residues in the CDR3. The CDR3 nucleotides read TGTGCCAGCGATAACGAAGGGGGGTCCTATGGCTACACCTTC. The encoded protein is CASDNEGGSYGYTF.